The sequence of this TCR beta chain was determined in a study of T-cell reconstitution after alpha-beta-depleted transplantation in children. Unique molecular identifiers were used to barcode this TCRbeta library. TCRdb processed the PCR reads anew with MiXCR; each CDR3 protein has one entry. The sample includes under 350,000 distinct CDR3 sequences, 9.9% of them seen just once. Germline V gene sequence: CDR1 ENHRY, CDR2 SYGVKD. With 0 bases removed from V and 0 bases from J, the gap between germline ends came to 8 bases. There are 16 residues in the CDR3. This clonotype was detected a few times. The chain combines TRBV10-3 with TRBJ2-2; D is tentatively TRBD1 or TRBD2 (5 bases each). The origin of this receptor is a human donor who donated a stem cell graft to a child with SCID. Source: PBMCs from the stem cell graft donor, taken from the stem cell graft. CDR3 sequence: CAISESGGPNTGELFF. DNA of the CDR3: TGTGCCATCAGTGAGTCTGGGGGACCGAACACCGGGGAGCTGTTTTTT.